This T cell receptor beta chain was documented in a study of CD8+ T cells in alopecia areata. General observations from the study: Among the 100 top clones, expanded CD8+ clones, like scalp clonality, were significantly decreased by tofacitinib. Affected scalp, especially in alopecia totalis/universalis, had a higher clonality than normal scalp did.

Remarks on this clone: Its antigen is currently unknown.

Treatment here: oral pan-JAK inhibitor, 5-10 mg twice daily. This CDR3 has 16 amino acids. The V and J ends lost 6 bases and 6 bases, in that order; junction bases with no gene match: 9. From germline, CDR1 is MDHEN and CDR2 SYDVKM. In each case, RNA was isolated and then reverse transcribed into cDNA as the sequencing template. The protocol was immunoSEQ multiplex PCR, while the TCRdb copy is restricted to in-frame clones and leaves out a portion. Here the sample spans about 200,000 clones, roughly 60% being singletons. Sequenced here: CD4+ T cells sorted from blood, sampled at week 24, from a patient treated with tofacitinib. The chain links TRBV28 to TRBJ2-7, with 15 positions matching TRBD2. This TCR derives from a human donor with alopecia areata. CDR3 region: CASRPSGLAGGLEQYF. The CDR3 DNA is TGTGCCAGCAGACCGAGCGGACTAGCGGGAGGGCTCGAGCAGTACTTC.